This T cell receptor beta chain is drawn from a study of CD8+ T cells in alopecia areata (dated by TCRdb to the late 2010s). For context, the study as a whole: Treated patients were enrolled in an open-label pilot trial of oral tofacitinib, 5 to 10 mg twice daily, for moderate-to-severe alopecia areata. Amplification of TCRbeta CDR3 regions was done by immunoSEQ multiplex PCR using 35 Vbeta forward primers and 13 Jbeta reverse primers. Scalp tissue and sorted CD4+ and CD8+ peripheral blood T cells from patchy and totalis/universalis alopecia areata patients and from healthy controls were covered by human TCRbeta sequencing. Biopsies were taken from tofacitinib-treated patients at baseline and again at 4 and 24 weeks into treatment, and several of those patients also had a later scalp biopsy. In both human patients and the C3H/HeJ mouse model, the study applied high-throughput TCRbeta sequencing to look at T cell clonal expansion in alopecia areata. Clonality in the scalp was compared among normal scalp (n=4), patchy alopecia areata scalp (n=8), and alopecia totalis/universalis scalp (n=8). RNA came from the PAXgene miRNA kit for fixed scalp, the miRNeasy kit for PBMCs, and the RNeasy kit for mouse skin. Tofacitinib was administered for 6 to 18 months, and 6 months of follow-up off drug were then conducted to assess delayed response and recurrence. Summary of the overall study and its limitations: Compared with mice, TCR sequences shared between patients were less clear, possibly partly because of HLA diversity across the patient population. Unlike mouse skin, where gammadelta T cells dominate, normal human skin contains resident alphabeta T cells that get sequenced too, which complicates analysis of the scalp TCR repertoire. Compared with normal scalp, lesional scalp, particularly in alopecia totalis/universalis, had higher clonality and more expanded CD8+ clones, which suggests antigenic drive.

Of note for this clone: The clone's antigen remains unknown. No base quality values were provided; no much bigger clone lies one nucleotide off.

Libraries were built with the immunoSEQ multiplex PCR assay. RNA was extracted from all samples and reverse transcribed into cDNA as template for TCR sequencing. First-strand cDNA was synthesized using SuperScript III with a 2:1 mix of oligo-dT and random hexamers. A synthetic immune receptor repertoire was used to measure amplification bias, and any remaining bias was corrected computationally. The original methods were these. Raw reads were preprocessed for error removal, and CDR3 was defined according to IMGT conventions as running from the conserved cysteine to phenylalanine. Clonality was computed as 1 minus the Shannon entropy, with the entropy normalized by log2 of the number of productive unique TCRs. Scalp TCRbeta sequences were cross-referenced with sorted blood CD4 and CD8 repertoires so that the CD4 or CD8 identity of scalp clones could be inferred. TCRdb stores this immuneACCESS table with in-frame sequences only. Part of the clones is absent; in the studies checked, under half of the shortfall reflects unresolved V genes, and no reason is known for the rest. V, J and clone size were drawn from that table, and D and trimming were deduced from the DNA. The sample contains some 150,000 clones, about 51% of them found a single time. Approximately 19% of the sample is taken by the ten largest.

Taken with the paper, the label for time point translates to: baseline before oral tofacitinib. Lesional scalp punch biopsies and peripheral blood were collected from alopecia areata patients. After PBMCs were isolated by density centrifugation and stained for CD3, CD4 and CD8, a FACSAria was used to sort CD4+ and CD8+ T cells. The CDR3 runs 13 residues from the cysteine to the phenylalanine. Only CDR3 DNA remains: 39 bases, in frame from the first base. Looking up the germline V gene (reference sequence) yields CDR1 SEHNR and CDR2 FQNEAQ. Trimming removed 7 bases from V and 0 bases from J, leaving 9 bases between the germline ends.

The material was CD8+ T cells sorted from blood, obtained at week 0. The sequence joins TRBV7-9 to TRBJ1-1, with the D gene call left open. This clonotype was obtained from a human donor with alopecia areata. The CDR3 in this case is CASTTGMNTEAFF. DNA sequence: TGTGCCAGCACCACCGGCATGAACACTGAAGCTTTCTTT.